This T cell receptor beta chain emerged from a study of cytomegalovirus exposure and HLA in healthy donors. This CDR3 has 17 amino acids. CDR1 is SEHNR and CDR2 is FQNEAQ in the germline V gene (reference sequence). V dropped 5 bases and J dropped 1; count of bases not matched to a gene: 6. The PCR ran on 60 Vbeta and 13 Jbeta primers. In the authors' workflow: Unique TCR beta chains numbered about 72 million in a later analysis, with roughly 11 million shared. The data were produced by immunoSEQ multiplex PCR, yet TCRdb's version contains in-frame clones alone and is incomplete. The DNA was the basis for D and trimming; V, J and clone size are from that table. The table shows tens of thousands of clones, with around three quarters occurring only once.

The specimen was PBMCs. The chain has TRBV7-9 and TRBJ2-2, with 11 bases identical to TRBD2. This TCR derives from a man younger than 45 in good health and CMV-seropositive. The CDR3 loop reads CASSTRTSGGNTGELFF. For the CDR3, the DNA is TGTGCCAGCAGCACCCGAACTAGCGGGGGGAACACCGGGGAGCTGTTTTTT.